These T cell receptor beta chains were read from a single sample in a study of control samples from healthy donors and cancer patients. Libraries were prepared by immunoSEQ multiplex PCR; TCRdb keeps only in-frame clonotypes and omits some of them. The table records 130,000 or so clones, about 88% of them present only once. Material for sequencing was blood. These TCRs come from a man in his forties or fifties in good health. Each CDR3 is given with its conserved first and last residue. Fields, in order: D gene, J gene, V gene, clone size, CDR3 DNA, CDR3 protein. The D gene is left open where the match is weak. Clone sizes are given selectively: once, few, many, or a class where the clone is expanded.

D: .
J: TRBJ1-2
V: TRBV11-3
size: .
DNA: TGTGCCAGCAGCCAACGGGGGGCCTATGGCTACACCTTC
CDR3: CASSQRGAYGYTF

D: TRBD1
J: TRBJ1-2
V: TRBV14
size: .
DNA: TGTGCCAGCAGCCCGACAGGGGGCAATGGCTACACCTTC
CDR3: CASSPTGGNGYTF

D: .
J: TRBJ2-5
V: TRBV6-6
size: .
DNA: TGTGCCAGCAGTTACCTAGCTGGGACGGATACCCAGTACTTC
CDR3: CASSYLAGTDTQYF

D: .
J: TRBJ1-6
V: TRBV5-6
size: .
DNA: TGTGCCAGCAGCTTGGGGGTCAGCAGGTATAATTCACCCCTCCACTTT
CDR3: CASSLGVSRYNSPLHF

D: .
J: TRBJ2-3
V: TRBV9
size: .
DNA: TGTGCCAGCAGCGTCGGGACGACTGATCAGGATACGCAGTATTTT
CDR3: CASSVGTTDQDTQYF

D: .
J: TRBJ2-7
V: TRBV7-2
size: .
DNA: TGTGCCAGCAGCTTAATCAGTAGCCCTGAGGCCTACGAGCAGTACTTC
CDR3: CASSLISSPEAYEQYF

D: TRBD1
J: TRBJ2-1
V: TRBV9
size: once
DNA: TGTGCCAGCAGCCCGACAGGGGGATCCTACAATGAGCAGTTCTTC
CDR3: CASSPTGGSYNEQFF

D: TRBD2
J: TRBJ2-3
V: TRBV9
size: .
DNA: TGTGCCAGCAGCGAAGGGACTAGCGGGGGGGCTGGCACAGATACGCAGTATTTT
CDR3: CASSEGTSGGAGTDTQYF

D: TRBD1
J: TRBJ1-5
V: TRBV19
size: .
DNA: TGTGCCAGTAAACCCCGGACAGGGGACAATCAGCCCCAGCATTTT
CDR3: CASKPRTGDNQPQHF

D: TRBD1
J: TRBJ1-6
V: TRBV6-1
size: few
DNA: TGTGCCAGCAGTGAAGCCTCCGACAGGGTTCTAAATTCACCCCTCCACTTT
CDR3: CASSEASDRVLNSPLHF

D: TRBD1
J: TRBJ2-5
V: TRBV9
size: .
DNA: TGTGCCAGCAGCGCGCCTTACTCAGGGGGCGAGGAGACCCAGTACTTC
CDR3: CASSAPYSGGEETQYF